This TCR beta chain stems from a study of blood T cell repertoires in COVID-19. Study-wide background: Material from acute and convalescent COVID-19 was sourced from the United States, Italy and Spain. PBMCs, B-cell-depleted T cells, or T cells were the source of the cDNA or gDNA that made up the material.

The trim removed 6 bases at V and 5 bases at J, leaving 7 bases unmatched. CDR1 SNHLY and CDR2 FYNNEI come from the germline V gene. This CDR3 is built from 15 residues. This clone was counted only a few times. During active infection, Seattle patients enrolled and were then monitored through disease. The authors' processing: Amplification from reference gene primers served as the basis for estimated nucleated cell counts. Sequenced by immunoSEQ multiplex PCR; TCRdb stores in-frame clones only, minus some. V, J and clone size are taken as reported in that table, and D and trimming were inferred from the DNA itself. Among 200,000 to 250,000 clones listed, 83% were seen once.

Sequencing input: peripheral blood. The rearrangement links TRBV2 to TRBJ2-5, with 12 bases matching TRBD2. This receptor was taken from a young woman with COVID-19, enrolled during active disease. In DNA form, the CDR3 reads TGTGCCAGCAGGCGACTAGCGGGAGATATCGAGACCCAGTACTTC. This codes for CASRRLAGDIETQYF.